This TCR beta chain was sequenced for a study of long-term antiretroviral therapy in people with HIV. The V end lost 7 bases, the J end lost 4 bases, and 14 bases lay between the germline ends. The CDR3 loop spans 14 amino acids. Germline V lookup: CDR1 SGHDT, CDR2 YYEEEE. The assay used was immunoSEQ (version v3.0), run at survey level. Data came from immunoSEQ multiplex PCR; TCRdb stores just in-frame clones and leaves some out. The sample holds 7,500 to 10,000 clones; 84% are singletons and the top ten take around 9%. The chain combines TRBV5-6 with TRBJ1-4; D is unclear. The sequencing used unsorted PBMCs, collected 0.3 years before starting antiretroviral therapy. The receptor was isolated from a man between 25 and 39 years old with HIV. CDR3 residues: CASRSQSNNEKLFF. CDR3 DNA: TGTGCCAGCCGGTCACAGTCCAATAATGAAAAACTGTTTTTT.